The present T cell receptor beta chain was sequenced within a study of CD8 T cells in ankylosing spondylitis (dated 2017 in TCRdb). About the investigation overall: T cell receptor beta repertoires were profiled in healthy donors and ankylosing spondylitis patients so that disease-linked TCR variants could be found. Samples of peripheral blood were taken, and for ankylosing spondylitis patients, synovial fluid was collected as well. In total, the full study cohort was made up of about 110 healthy donors and 25 to 30 ankylosing spondylitis patients.

Spanning cysteine to phenylalanine, the CDR3 consists of 12 amino acids. The entry retains the CDR3 DNA only, 36 bases that are in frame from base 1. V and J lose 2 bases and 5 bases, and a span of 6 bases separates them. Sequenced using an Illumina HiSeq 2500. Quantitative 5'-RACE with molecular barcodes was used to prepare TCR beta libraries. The published analysis was carried out like this. Disease-linked TCR variants were identified with a new computational method built on a probabilistic model of VDJ rearrangement. Clones were called with MiXCR by TCRdb after fastp trimmed the public reads at Q25, and only in-frame beta chains were retained. Rows are unified per CDR3 protein, each entry keeping the most common DNA and genes. The V and J calls and clone size come from TCRdb's table, not from the authors' own analysis. The table for this sample lists around 890,000 distinct CDR3 sequences; roughly 10% of them were counted only once. Approximately 0.46% of the sample is in the top ten clones.

Overall study outcomes, separate from this receptor: The disease-linked clones had a CD8+ phenotype and were found at relatively low frequencies in peripheral blood. Some motif variants were previously reported in synovial fluid and blood of reactive arthritis patients, suggesting common disease-initiation mechanisms. Blood from ankylosing spondylitis patients appeared to be characterized by a TCR beta motif made up of several highly homologous amino acid variants. The disease-linked clones were reported to be significantly enriched in matched synovial fluid samples from ankylosing spondylitis patients.

In this sample, this clonotype turned up many times. The target of this receptor is not known. Base quality data are lacking; no much larger clone is found one base away. The sequence derives from a male donor with ankylosing spondylitis. The sample taken for sequencing was blood, either unsorted or a sorted T cell fraction (not recorded which). Recombination joined TRBV12-3 or TRBV12-4 with TRBJ2-5, with a weak D call of TRBD2 (5 bases match). The CDR3 region: CASSLQRETQYF. In nucleotides, the sequence is TGTGCCAGCAGTTTACAGCGGGAGACCCAGTACTTC.